These 8 T cell receptor beta chains were sequenced from one sample in a study of metastatic and nonmetastatic thyroid tumors (dated by TCRdb to 2019 to 2021). Before undergoing thyroid surgery, none of the patients had been given any kind of treatment. Library creation used PCR. The listed sequencing device is Illumina HiSeq 4000. TCRdb's own reprocessing of the public reads used fastp at Q25 and MiXCR and kept productive beta chains. Recorded for this sample are some 30,000 clones; roughly 30% of them occurred a single time. Approximately 31% of the sample rests with the top ten. What was sequenced was blood. The receptors were gathered from a female donor with papillary thyroid cancer or a benign thyroid nodule (not recorded which). Some clones in this sample may be carry-over from other donors' samples.

The chain employs TRBV20-1 and TRBJ1-6; 10 nucleotides match TRBD1. This CDR3 contains 15 residues. The ends lost 1 base at V and 7 bases at J; junction bases unmatched: 4. Germline CDR1 reads DFQATT; CDR2 reads SNEGSKA (reference sequence). CDR3 residues: CSARGTGGDNSPLHF. CDR3 bases: TGCAGTGCTAGAGGGACAGGGGGAGACAATTCACCCCTCCACTTT.

This clone was seen a handful of times. CDR3 nucleotides: TGTGCCAGCAGGCGGGACGGTAACACTGAAGCTTTCTTT. Amino acid sequence: CASRRDGNTEAFF. The chain carries TRBV6-1 and TRBJ1-1, with D possibly matching TRBD1 (5 bases). Trimming took 6 bases from V and 2 from J, leaving 10 bases between them. CDR3 length equals 13 residues. Looked up from germline, CDR1 is MNHNS and CDR2 is SASEGT.

The V gene is TRBV19, the J gene TRBJ1-5; a possible D gene is TRBD1 (6 bases). CDR1 is LNHDA, CDR2 SQIVND, per germline (reference sequence). The CDR3 has 17 amino acids. Trimming shortened V by 5 bases and J by 0 bases, and 17 bases separated the two germline ends. CDR3 coding DNA: TGTGCCAGTAGTTTGACGACAGGCATACATAGCAATCAGCCCCAGCATTTT. Translation gives CASSLTTGIHSNQPQHF.

This clone has only one observation. This sequence joins TRBV7-9 and TRBJ2-7; tentative D call: TRBD1 (6 bases). The CDR3 consists of 13 residues. Germline V gene lookup returns CDR1 SEHNR and CDR2 FQNEAQ (reference sequence). V lost 4 bases and J 2 bases, leaving 9 bases between the germline ends. The CDR3 is CASSSDRTYEQYF. CDR3 DNA sequence: TGTGCCAGCAGCTCCGACAGGACCTACGAGCAGTACTTC.

The chain combines TRBV9 with TRBJ1-1; possible D gene TRBD1, 5 bases. From germline, CDR1 is SGDLS and CDR2 YYNGEE. This CDR3 spans 13 amino acids. Trimming took 2 bases from V and 5 from J, leaving 10 bases between them. The CDR3 is CASSVSGGTEAFF. CDR3 nucleotides: TGTGCCAGCAGCGTTAGTGGGGGTACTGAAGCTTTCTTT.

The chain recombines TRBV27 with TRBJ2-1; 8 bases are a match to TRBD1. There are 15 residues in the CDR3. V dropped 3 bases and J dropped 2; count of bases not matched to a gene: 3. Germline-derived CDR1 and CDR2 are MNHEY and SMNVEV (reference sequence). The CDR3 coding sequence is TGTGCCAGCAGTTTCGACAGGGGAACCTACAATGAGCAGTTCTTC. This translates into CASSFDRGTYNEQFF.

This clone was seen repeatedly, ten times or more. The chain has TRBV20-1 and TRBJ1-5, with D perhaps matching TRBD1 (5 bases). V was pared by 4 bases and J by 5 bases, with 9 bases between. This CDR3 spans 12 amino acids. CDR1 and CDR2 (germline): DFQATT, SNEGSKA (reference sequence). The CDR3 spells CSATGGDQPQHF. As DNA, the CDR3 is TGCAGTGCTACGGGGGGGGATCAGCCCCAGCATTTT.

The rearrangement joins TRBV20-1 to TRBJ2-1; D is perhaps TRBD1 or TRBD2 (6 bases each). The CDR3 totals 14 residues. Looked up from germline, CDR1 is DFQATT and CDR2 is SNEGSKA (reference sequence). Trimming pared 3 bases from V and 5 bases from J, leaving 14 bases between. The CDR3 nucleotides are TGCAGTGCTAGGGGTGGCGGGACAAACAATGAGCAGTTCTTC. Amino acid sequence: CSARGGGTNNEQFF.